This T cell receptor beta chain derives from a study of cytomegalovirus exposure and HLA in healthy donors. PCR was performed using 60 Vbeta and 13 Jbeta primers. Authors' methods: Per a later analysis, the number of unique TCR beta chains was approximately 73 million, of which around 9.9 million were shared. Measured with immunoSEQ multiplex PCR; TCRdb has only the in-frame clones, and not every one. V, J and clone size reflect that table, while D and trimming were determined from the DNA. The sample shows around 120,000 clones, around 83% of them seen only once. V was shortened by 4 bases and J by 1 base, with 9 bases between the two germline ends. Germline-derived CDR1 and CDR2 are SNHLY and FYNNEI. The CDR3 has 14 amino acids.

The specimen sequenced was PBMCs. The chain uses TRBV2 and TRBJ2-3; D may be TRBD1 (5 bases). The source of this sequence is a man aged 50 to 59 in good health and CMV-seronegative. CDR3 nucleotides: TGTGCCAGCAGTGTCCAGACAGGCACAGATACGCAGTATTTT. The encoded protein is CASSVQTGTDTQYF.